What follows are 30 T cell receptor beta chains derived from one specimen sequenced in a study of Ad26.COV2.S vaccination and SARS-CoV-2 variants. Measured with immunoSEQ multiplex PCR; TCRdb has only the in-frame clones, and not every one. The repertoire holds more than 250,000 clones, more than 70% seen once, with under 4% in the top ten. Treatment meaning: 15 to 20 received Ad26.COV2.S at low or high dose, single or two shots; 5 received placebo; per-sample allocation not given. Samples were taken on day 63 after the first vaccine or placebo injection. Here the sequenced sample was peripheral blood, taken in a trial of Ad26.COV2.S vaccine versus placebo. These receptors all come from a person between 18 and 60 years old who received the Ad26.COV2.S COVID-19 vaccine or a placebo.

CDR3 region: CASSVGRGSHEQYF. The CDR3 DNA follows: TGTGCCAGCAGTGTGGGCAGGGGTTCCCACGAGCAGTACTTC. This chain links TRBV2 with TRBJ2-7; perhaps TRBD1 as D (6 bases). The germline V gene has CDR1 SNHLY and CDR2 FYNNEI. V lost 4 bases to trimming and J lost 5 bases, with 15 bases between them. CDR3 length equals 14 residues. The complete variable domain, with remaining parts taken from reference TRBV2 and TRBJ2-7, reads EPEVTQTPSHQVTQMGQEVILRCVPISNHLYFYWYRQILGQKVEFLVSFYNNEISEKSEIFDDQFSVERPDGSNFTLKIRSTKLEDSAMYFCASSVGRGSHEQYFGPGTRLTVT.

V and J are TRBV3-1 (or the pseudogene TRBV3-2) and TRBJ1-2; D is possibly TRBD1 (5 bases). CDR3 length: 17 residues. Germline assignment: CDR1 LGHDT and CDR2 YNNKEL (reference sequence). Trimming cost V 1 base and J 5 bases, with 20 bases left between them. This CDR3 is CASSQAPGGAEGYGYTF. The CDR3 DNA reads as TGTGCCAGCAGCCAAGCCCCCGGAGGGGCCGAGGGTTATGGCTACACCTTC.

This chain links TRBV29-1 with TRBJ2-6; the D is unclear. This CDR3 is 16 amino acids long. CDR1 SQVTM and CDR2 ANQGSEA come from the germline V gene. V lost 2 bases and J 4 bases, leaving 15 bases between the germline ends. Here the CDR3 reads CSVEIRMGYGANVLTF. In nucleotides, the CDR3 is TGCAGCGTTGAAATTAGGATGGGGTACGGGGCCAACGTCCTGACTTTC.

The gene calls are TRBV6-1 and TRBJ2-7, with D unclear. The germline gives CDR1 MNHNS, CDR2 SASEGT. CDR3 length: 14 amino acids. With 1 base removed from V and 6 bases from J, the gap between germline ends came to 13 bases. CDR3 loop: CASSEGLGSTEQYF. In DNA, the CDR3 is TGTGCCAGCAGTGAAGGTTTGGGAAGTACCGAGCAGTACTTC.

Worth noting for this clone: A junction boundary mismatches the germline segment, possibly from a read error. The chain links TRBV11-2 to TRBJ1-6, with unresolved D. Looked up from germline, CDR1 is SGHAT and CDR2 is FQNNGV. This CDR3 comprises 15 residues. CDR3 amino acids: CVSSPTLDYNSPLHF. In DNA, the CDR3 is TGTGTCAGCAGCCCGACCCTGGACTATAATTCACCCCTCCACTTT.

This chain joins TRBV28 and TRBJ1-3; D is unresolved. V was pared by 8 bases and J by 0 bases, with 8 bases between. Germline V gene lookup returns CDR1 MDHEN and CDR2 SYDVKM. The CDR3 loop spans 13 amino acids. The CDR3, as DNA: TGTGCCAGCGAGCCTTACTCTGGAAACACCATATATTTT. Its translation: CASEPYSGNTIYF.

This chain links TRBV18 with TRBJ2-1, with 10 bases matching TRBD2. The CDR3 is 17 amino acids. Germline CDR1 and CDR2: KGHSH and LQKENI. V was clipped by 2 bases and J by 0 bases; unmatched bases: 4. The CDR3: CASSPSASGSSYNEQFF. DNA of the CDR3: TGTGCCAGCTCACCATCGGCTAGCGGGAGCTCCTACAATGAGCAGTTCTTC.

This clone was seen more than once but under ten times. V usage is TRBV18 and J usage is TRBJ1-5; D is unclear. Germline assignment: CDR1 KGHSH and CDR2 LQKENI. Trimming took 4 bases from V and 1 from J, leaving 5 bases between them. CDR3 length: 13 residues. The CDR3 DNA reads TGTGCCAGCTCACAGGGAAGCAATCAGCCCCAGCATTTT. Encoded protein: CASSQGSNQPQHF.

The rearrangement links TRBV30 to TRBJ1-6, with 9 bases aligning to TRBD1. The germline CDR1 and CDR2 sequences are GTSNPN and SVGIG (reference sequence). This CDR3 region has 13 residues. The V segment lost 0 bases and the J segment 11 bases; nucleotides outside the gene matches: 2. Here the CDR3 DNA reads TGTGCCTGGAGTGTACAGGGGGCTGCACCCCTCCACTTT. Amino acid sequence: CAWSVQGAAPLHF.

This chain connects TRBV19 to TRBJ1-1, with a possible D match to TRBD1 (6 bases). Germline V gene data show CDR1 as LNHDA and CDR2 as SQIVND (reference sequence). The CDR3 loop spans 15 amino acids. Trimming removed 1 base at V and 3 bases at J, with 12 bases between. CDR3 residues: CASSIVAGADTEAFF. The CDR3 DNA sequence: TGTGCCAGTAGTATAGTCGCAGGGGCTGACACTGAAGCTTTCTTT.

This clone was counted only a few times. The V gene is TRBV11-2, the J gene TRBJ2-7, with D perhaps matching TRBD2 (6 bases). Trimming left V 5 bases short and J 6 bases short, with 17 bases between. This CDR3 contains 14 residues. Looked up from germline, CDR1 is SGHAT and CDR2 is FQNNGV. Here the CDR3 DNA reads TGTGCCAGCAGCCGTAACCGGGACTCCGTCGAGCAGTACTTC. Amino acids: CASSRNRDSVEQYF.

The V gene is TRBV7-9, the J gene TRBJ2-1; TRBD2 aligns across 10 bases. The CDR3 sequence is 15 residues long. Per germline, CDR1 SEHNR and CDR2 FQNEAQ (reference sequence). Trimming removed 5 bases from V and 6 bases from J; junction bases left unmatched: 7. This CDR3 is CASSRPGLASNEQFF. The DNA of the CDR3 is TGTGCCAGCAGCCGACCGGGACTAGCGAGCAATGAGCAGTTCTTC.

This rearrangement joins TRBV30 to TRBJ2-3, with TRBD2 matching 14 bases. Germline V gives CDR1 GTSNPN, CDR2 SVGIG (reference sequence). V shed 7 bases and J 5 bases; nucleotides not matched to a gene: 5. This CDR3 spans 14 amino acids. CDR3 DNA sequence: TGTGCCTCGCGACTAGCGGGAGGGCTAGATACGCAGTATTTT. Translating it yields CASRLAGGLDTQYF.

The rearrangement joins TRBV27 to TRBJ1-1, with TRBD1 matching 7 bases. From germline, CDR1 is MNHEY and CDR2 SMNVEV (reference sequence). The CDR3 loop spans 13 amino acids. J gave up 0 bases and V 7 bases, and 2 bases lay outside the gene matches. CDR3 protein: CASKGAMNTEAFF. CDR3 bases: TGTGCCAGCAAGGGGGCCATGAACACTGAAGCTTTCTTT.

The gene calls are TRBV7-8 and TRBJ2-2; D is unclear. V was shortened by 2 bases and J by 0 bases, with 7 bases between the two germline ends. This CDR3 is 15 amino acids long. Germline V gene lookup returns CDR1 SGHVS and CDR2 FQNEAQ. The CDR3 bases are TGTGCCAGCAGCTTATGGGGTACGAACACCGGGGAGCTGTTTTTT. Encoded protein: CASSLWGTNTGELFF.

The sample holds a few counts of this clone. The gene calls are TRBV27 and TRBJ1-1, with a tentative D call TRBD1 (6 bases). Germline V gene sequence: CDR1 MNHEY, CDR2 SMNVEV (reference sequence). With 0 bases removed from V and 10 bases from J, the gap between germline ends came to 12 bases. The CDR3 runs 13 residues. Here the CDR3 DNA reads TGTGCCAGCAGTTTATCAAGGAGGGGGGCAGCTTTCTTT. Its protein product is CASSLSRRGAAFF.

The rearrangement uses TRBV7-8 and TRBJ2-5; TRBD2 matches 13 bases. The length of the CDR3 is 17 residues. The germline gives CDR1 SGHVS, CDR2 FQNEAQ. V lost 0 bases and J lost 4; bases outside the gene matches: 5. The CDR3 protein is CASSLAPGLAGLETQYF. The CDR3 DNA sequence: TGTGCCAGCAGCTTAGCGCCGGGACTAGCGGGGTTAGAGACCCAGTACTTC.

This chain joins TRBV7-2 and TRBJ1-5; D gene uncertain. Germline V lookup: CDR1 SGHTA, CDR2 FQGNSA. The CDR3 sequence is 13 residues long. Trimming took off 4 bases at V and 6 bases at J, with 10 bases between the two ends. CDR3 in amino acids: CASSSGNSQPQHF. Written as DNA, the CDR3 is TGTGCCAGCAGCTCAGGAAACAGTCAGCCCCAGCATTTT.

Turning to this clone: Other nucleotide sequences from this sample produce the same CDR3. The chain combines TRBV3-1 (or the pseudogene TRBV3-2) with TRBJ1-2; D possibly corresponds to TRBD1 (6 bases). The length of the CDR3 is 13 residues. Trimming left V 4 bases short and J 1 base short, with 7 bases between. Germline-derived CDR1 and CDR2 are LGHDT and YNNKEL (reference sequence). CDR3 nucleotides: TGTGCCAGCAGCCCGGACAGTAACTATGGCTACACCTTC. It translates to CASSPDSNYGYTF.

V and J are TRBV7-9 and TRBJ1-1, with D unclear. V lost 1 base to trimming and J lost 0 bases, with 6 bases between them. The germline V gene has CDR1 SEHNR and CDR2 FQNEAQ (reference sequence). This CDR3 contains 14 residues. The chain's CDR3 is CASSLGALNTEAFF. In DNA, the CDR3 is TGTGCCAGCAGCTTAGGGGCCCTGAACACTGAAGCTTTCTTT.

This clone was observed a few times. This chain links TRBV5-1 with TRBJ1-5, with D unclear. This CDR3 is 15 amino acids long. V lost 1 base and J lost 1, with 9 bases in between. CDR1 SGHRS and CDR2 YFSETQ come from the germline V gene. CDR3 DNA: TGCGCCAGCAGCTTGACCGGGGAGAGCAATCAGCCCCAGCATTTT. Translating it yields CASSLTGESNQPQHF.

This chain joins TRBV19 and TRBJ2-3; 9 bases line up with TRBD2. The CDR3 contains 18 residues. Germline V gene lookup returns CDR1 LNHDA and CDR2 SQIVND (reference sequence). With 5 bases clipped from V and 3 bases from J, the junction kept 15 bases outside the gene matches. For the CDR3, the DNA is TGTGCCAGTAGTCCGAGTAGCGGGAGCATGAGGGGAACAGATACGCAGTATTTT. The encoded protein is CASSPSSGSMRGTDTQYF.

The rearrangement uses TRBV2 and TRBJ1-1, with D unresolved. The V and J ends lost 7 bases and 6 bases respectively, with 12 bases between them. This CDR3 is built from 12 residues. Germline V gene sequence: CDR1 SNHLY, CDR2 FYNNEI. The CDR3 region has the DNA TGTGCCAGCAACCACGACGTCCCTGAAGCTTTCTTT. This encodes CASNHDVPEAFF.

The genes are TRBV4-1 and TRBJ1-2; D is possibly TRBD1 (5 bases). The CDR3 is 15 residues long. Germline lookup yields CDR1 MGHRA and CDR2 YSYEKL. V was shortened by 2 bases and J by 6 bases, with 16 bases between the two germline ends. CDR3 DNA: TGCGCCAGCAGCCAAACTAACAGGCGTGGCAATGGCTACACCTTC. It translates to CASSQTNRRGNGYTF.

The chain couples TRBV18 to TRBJ2-2; the D is unclear. CDR1 and CDR2 (germline): KGHSH, LQKENI. Trimming pared 4 bases from V and 6 bases from J, leaving 12 bases between. This CDR3 has 14 residues. The CDR3 DNA sequence: TGTGCCAGCTCACGTGGAAACCCTCCCGGGGAGCTGTTTTTT. It encodes CASSRGNPPGELFF.

The J gene is TRBJ2-7, the V gene TRBV13; 8 bases map to TRBD1. Germline CDR1 is PRHDT and CDR2 is FYEKMQ (reference sequence). This CDR3 contains 15 residues. V lost 4 bases, J lost 3 bases, and 8 bases stayed unmatched. The CDR3 bases are TGTGCCAGCAGCTCGCCCAGACAGGGGATCTACGAGCAGTACTTC. The encoded protein is CASSSPRQGIYEQYF.

The genes are TRBV2 and TRBJ1-5; D is uncertain. The germline V gene encodes CDR1 SNHLY and CDR2 FYNNEI. Trimming left V 8 bases short and J 7 bases short, with 18 bases between. This CDR3 is built from 14 residues. CDR3 region: CASLKTPTAQPQHF. CDR3 in DNA: TGTGCCAGCCTTAAGACCCCGACGGCGCAGCCCCAGCATTTT. Complete variable domain (other parts from reference TRBV2 and TRBJ1-5): EPEVTQTPSHQVTQMGQEVILRCVPISNHLYFYWYRQILGQKVEFLVSFYNNEISEKSEIFDDQFSVERPDGSNFTLKIRSTKLEDSAMYFCASLKTPTAQPQHFGDGTRLSIL.

V and J are TRBV7-3 and TRBJ2-1; 8 bases line up with TRBD2. There are 17 residues in the CDR3. Germline CDR1 and CDR2: SGHTA and FQGTGA. Losses at the gene ends were 5 bases for V and 7 bases for J; bases not matched to a gene: 16. In DNA form, the CDR3 reads TGTGCCAGCAGCCCCGCCCGCAGCGGGGGTTTAGGGAATGAGCAGTTCTTC. Its translation: CASSPARSGGLGNEQFF.

The rearrangement joins TRBV2 to TRBJ2-1; 14 positions agree with TRBD2. V shed 6 bases, J shed 1 base, and the junction held 5 bases outside the gene matches. Germline loops: CDR1 SNHLY, CDR2 FYNNEI. The CDR3 is 17 amino acids. CDR3 sequence (DNA): TGTGCCAGCAGACCCGGGACTAGCGGGAGATCCTACAATGAGCAGTTCTTC. Translating it yields CASRPGTSGRSYNEQFF.

In its sample, this clone was seen once. The gene calls are TRBV3-1 (or the pseudogene TRBV3-2) and TRBJ1-1; TRBD1 matches 11 bases. Germline assignment: CDR1 LGHDT and CDR2 YNNKEL (reference sequence). The CDR3 sequence is 14 residues long. Losses at the gene ends were 5 bases for V and 7 bases for J; bases not matched to a gene: 6. In nucleotides, the CDR3 is TGTGCCAGCAGCGAAGGGACAGGGGGGGGTGAAGCTTTCTTT. Protein: CASSEGTGGGEAFF.